A single sample is the source of the 27 T cell receptor beta chains below, sequenced in a study of radiotherapy plus CTLA-4 blockade in lung cancer. Libraries were prepared by immunoSEQ multiplex PCR; TCRdb keeps only in-frame clonotypes and omits some of them. The sample lists tens of thousands of clones; approximately 80% were seen once. The input for sequencing was peripheral blood, taken from a patient treated with radiotherapy plus ipilimumab. These receptors all stem from a human donor with non-small cell lung cancer whose response to radiotherapy plus ipilimumab could not be evaluated.

The chain couples TRBV4-1 to TRBJ2-7, with D possibly TRBD2 on 6 matching bases. The CDR3 extends over 15 amino acids. The V gene lost 1 base and the J gene lost 4 bases, with 14 bases spanning the gap. CDR1 is MGHRA and CDR2 is YSYEKL in the germline V gene. As DNA, the CDR3 is TGCGCCAGCAGCCAAGCTCCGGGGGTGGGGTACGAGCAGTACTTC. It codes for CASSQAPGVGYEQYF.

The rearrangement joins TRBV29-1 to TRBJ2-1, with a weak D call TRBD1 (5 bases). Germline V CDR1 and CDR2: SQVTM, ANQGSEA. The CDR3 sequence is 13 residues long. V shed 5 bases and J shed 2 bases, with 10 bases lying between them. The CDR3 bases are TGCAGCGTTAGCAGGGATCCCTACAATGAGCAGTTCTTC. Its protein product is CSVSRDPYNEQFF.

The chain uses TRBV5-1 and TRBJ1-1; no definite D call. Germline CDR1 is SGHRS and CDR2 is YFSETQ. The CDR3 length is 13 residues. With 0 bases removed from V and 6 bases from J, the gap between germline ends came to 9 bases. CDR3 nucleotides: TGCGCCAGCAGCTTGGGACTCGGCGCTGAAGCTTTCTTT. Its protein product is CASSLGLGAEAFF.

V and J are TRBV28 and TRBJ1-2; 9 nucleotides line up with TRBD1. Germline-derived CDR1 and CDR2 are MDHEN and SYDVKM. After removal of 5 bases from V and 5 bases from J, the junction contained 15 bases not matched to a gene. The CDR3 runs 17 residues. CDR3 sequence reads: CASSIPGGQGSPYGYTF. The CDR3 coding sequence is TGTGCCAGCAGTATCCCCGGGGGACAGGGATCTCCTTATGGCTACACCTTC.

V and J are TRBV6-5 and TRBJ1-2, with D possibly being TRBD1 (6 bases). Trimming pared 6 bases from V and 8 bases from J, leaving 22 bases between. Germline V CDR1 and CDR2: MNHEY, SVGAGI. The CDR3 loop spans 15 amino acids. CDR3 in amino acids: CASSLLTGRGFGYTF. DNA of the CDR3: TGTGCCAGCAGCCTACTGACAGGCCGGGGATTCGGCTACACCTTC.

V gene TRBV28 combines with J gene TRBJ2-7; D is perhaps TRBD1 (6 bases). With 7 bases removed from V and 3 bases from J, the gap between germline ends came to 10 bases. The CDR3 spans 12 residues. Germline CDR1 and CDR2: MDHEN and SYDVKM. The DNA for the CDR3 is TGTGCCAGCACCGGACAGCTCTACGAGCAGTACTTC. Amino acids: CASTGQLYEQYF.

The V call is TRBV27, the J call TRBJ2-5, with 8 bases aligning to TRBD2. This CDR3 is built from 13 residues. Germline CDR1 MNHEY, CDR2 SMNVEV (reference sequence). V lost 5 bases, J lost 7 bases, and 6 bases stayed unmatched. The CDR3 sequence is CASSRGGSGTQYF. DNA of the CDR3: TGTGCCAGCAGTCGGGGGGGGTCCGGGACCCAGTACTTC.

The rearrangement uses TRBV19 and TRBJ1-2; D is perhaps TRBD1 (6 bases). CDR1 and CDR2 from the germline V gene are LNHDA and SQIVND (reference sequence). The V end lost 3 bases, the J end lost 2 bases, and 13 bases lay between the germline ends. The CDR3 runs to 15 residues. The CDR3 DNA is TGTGCCAGTAGTATCAAGGCAGGGGAAAACTATGGCTACACCTTC. Translation: CASSIKAGENYGYTF.

This clone has just a few counts. This CDR3 is CASSPTDNEQFF. CDR3 DNA sequence: TGTGCCAGCTCACCGACAGACAATGAGCAGTTCTTC. The J gene is TRBJ2-1, the V gene TRBV18, with D possibly matching TRBD1 (5 bases). This CDR3 spans 12 amino acids. Germline V gene sequence: CDR1 KGHSH, CDR2 LQKENI. The V end lost 3 bases, the J end lost 5 bases, and 5 bases lay between the germline ends.

The V gene is TRBV9, the J gene TRBJ2-5, with D possibly matching TRBD1 (7 bases). The CDR3 spans 15 residues. Trimming removed 2 bases at V and 4 bases at J, with 15 bases between. Germline assignment: CDR1 SGDLS and CDR2 YYNGEE. The CDR3 protein is CASSVGAGGLETQYF. CDR3 coding DNA: TGTGCCAGCAGCGTTGGGGCAGGGGGGCTAGAGACCCAGTACTTC.

This clone is a singleton in its sample. The J gene is TRBJ2-7, the V gene TRBV5-1; 7 nucleotides match TRBD2. Germline V CDR1 and CDR2: SGHRS, YFSETQ. The CDR3 has 14 amino acids. With 1 base clipped from V and 9 bases from J, the junction kept 10 bases outside the gene matches. The CDR3 coding sequence is TGCGCCAGCAGCTTGTTCCTAGCGGTGGGGGGGCAGTACTTC. Translating gives CASSLFLAVGGQYF.

The chain recombines TRBV6-5 with TRBJ1-1; D might be TRBD1 (6 bases). This CDR3 has 16 amino acids. Deletions cut 0 bases from V and 1 base from J, with 12 bases between. The germline V gene has CDR1 MNHEY and CDR2 SVGAGI. In DNA, the CDR3 is TGTGCCAGCAGTTACTCGGGCAGGGGTACGAACACTGAAGCTTTCTTT. Residues: CASSYSGRGTNTEAFF.

This chain uses TRBV5-1 with TRBJ2-7, with 7 bases matching TRBD1. V lost 2 bases and J lost 5; bases outside the gene matches: 4. Germline V gene lookup returns CDR1 SGHRS and CDR2 YFSETQ. The CDR3 is 13 residues long. The CDR3 DNA sequence: TGCGCCAGCAGCTTCGACAGGGTCGACGAGCAGTACTTC. The encoded protein is CASSFDRVDEQYF.

V and J are TRBV6-5 and TRBJ1-1; TRBD1 aligns across 9 bases. The CDR3 covers 13 residues. Germline trimming cut 6 bases from V and 7 bases from J; bases unmatched to any gene: 6. Germline CDR1 and CDR2: MNHEY and SVGAGI. The CDR3 DNA is TGTGCCAGCAGCCCAGGGACAGGGCTTGAAGCTTTCTTT. This encodes CASSPGTGLEAFF.

This clone was counted only a few times. The chain combines TRBV7-8 with TRBJ2-7; 9 bases are a match to TRBD2. CDR1 is SGHVS and CDR2 is FQNEAQ in the germline V gene. With V trimmed by 1 base and J by 6 bases, 10 bases remained unmatched. The CDR3 is made up of 16 amino acids. The CDR3 loop reads CASSLGVWTSDVEQYF. The CDR3 bases are TGTGCCAGCAGCTTAGGGGTTTGGACTAGCGATGTCGAGCAGTACTTC.

This chain joins TRBV7-2 and TRBJ1-2; 8 bases are shared with TRBD1. CDR1 and CDR2 from the germline V gene are SGHTA and FQGNSA. The CDR3 loop spans 15 amino acids. V lost 2 bases to trimming and J lost 6 bases; unmatched junction nucleotides: 8. This CDR3 is CASSLSSPGGHGYTF. In DNA, the CDR3 is TGTGCCAGCAGCTTATCCTCCCCAGGGGGCCATGGCTACACCTTC.

The chain joins TRBV19 to TRBJ1-2; the match to TRBD1 covers 7 bases. V lost 2 bases, J lost 4 bases, and 13 bases stayed unmatched. Per germline, CDR1 LNHDA and CDR2 SQIVND (reference sequence). This CDR3 has 17 residues. The DNA for the CDR3 is TGTGCCAGTAGTATAAGGGCAGGGGGGCCCGTTTCCTATGGCTACACCTTC. Its protein product is CASSIRAGGPVSYGYTF.

This clone was found once. V and J are TRBV30 and TRBJ2-3; D not certain. Trimming removed 7 bases from V and 2 bases from J, with 16 bases in between. The CDR3 extends over 14 amino acids. CDR1 and CDR2 (germline): GTSNPN, SVGIG (reference sequence). CDR3 coding DNA: TGTGCCTATTTGCGCGGCCGACTCACAGATACGCAGTATTTT. The encoded protein is CAYLRGRLTDTQYF.

The chain joins TRBV7-2 to TRBJ1-2, with TRBD1 identical over 9 bases. The CDR3 has 16 residues. Per germline, CDR1 SGHTA and CDR2 FQGNSA. V lost 4 bases, J lost 7 bases, and 13 bases stayed unmatched. The CDR3: CASSSGQGLNLGGYTF. Here the CDR3 DNA reads TGTGCCAGCAGCTCCGGACAGGGGTTGAATTTGGGTGGCTACACCTTC. Complete variable domain (other parts from reference TRBV7-2 and TRBJ1-2): GAGVSQSPSNKVTEKGKDVELRCDPISGHTALYWYRQSLGQGLEFLIYFQGNSAPDKSGLPSDRFSAERTGGSVSTLTIQRTQQEDSAVYLCASSSGQGLNLGGYTFGSGTRLTVV.

This chain joins TRBV7-7 and TRBJ2-7, with TRBD2 identical over 12 bases. The CDR3 loop spans 14 amino acids. Germline loops: CDR1 SSHAT, CDR2 FNYEAQ (reference sequence). V shed 5 bases and J 6 bases; nucleotides not matched to a gene: 5. The CDR3 DNA reads TGTGCCAGCAGCCCTTGGACTAGCGGGGCCGAGCAGTACTTC. It is translated as CASSPWTSGAEQYF. The full variable domain, its missing parts supplied by reference TRBV7-7 and TRBJ2-7, is GAGVSQSPRYKVTKRGQDVTLRCDPISSHATLYWYQQALGQGPEFLTYFNYEAQPDKSGLPSDRFSAERPEGSISTLTIQRTEQRDSAMYRCASSPWTSGAEQYFGPGTRLTVT.

The CDR3 coding sequence is TGTGCCAGCAGCCCCCGGCGGCAGGGGTCTCCCTCGGGACAAGAGACCCAGTACTTC. This encodes CASSPRRQGSPSGQETQYF. The genes are TRBV7-2 and TRBJ2-5; tentative D call: TRBD1 (6 bases). V was clipped by 5 bases and J by 2 bases, with 27 bases between them. Germline-derived CDR1 and CDR2 are SGHTA and FQGNSA. The length of the CDR3 is 19 residues.

V usage is TRBV5-4 and J usage is TRBJ2-1; D unresolved. The CDR3 consists of 14 residues. In germline, CDR1 is SGHNT, CDR2 YYREEE (reference sequence). V was clipped by 5 bases and J by 4 bases, with 13 bases between them. The CDR3 coding sequence is TGTGCCAGCAGTAGTTCGGGTCTTTACAATGAGCAGTTCTTC. Encoded protein: CASSSSGLYNEQFF.

J is TRBJ1-1 and V is TRBV5-1, with D possibly TRBD1 on 5 matching bases. V shed 0 bases and J shed 5 bases, with 17 bases lying between them. The CDR3 has 16 residues. The germline CDR1 and CDR2 sequences are SGHRS and YFSETQ. The CDR3 here is CASSLVAGRRRTEAFF. CDR3 DNA sequence: TGCGCCAGCAGCTTGGTGGCAGGGAGGAGGAGGACTGAAGCTTTCTTT.

The J gene is TRBJ2-2, the V gene TRBV6-1; 7 bases map to TRBD2. Germline CDR1 reads MNHNS; CDR2 reads SASEGT. This CDR3 has 14 amino acids. V lost 6 bases and J lost 1; bases outside the gene matches: 2. The CDR3 region is CASRREWNTGELFF. CDR3 coding DNA: TGTGCCAGCAGGCGGGAGTGGAACACCGGGGAGCTGTTTTTT.

This clone was counted once. This chain uses TRBV30 with TRBJ2-7, with D hard to call. The CDR3 has 12 residues. Trimming pared 5 bases from V and 2 bases from J, leaving 10 bases between. Germline CDR1 reads GTSNPN; CDR2 reads SVGIG (reference sequence). CDR3 amino acids: CAWSFLPYEQYF. For the CDR3, the DNA is TGTGCCTGGTCGTTCCTTCCCTACGAGCAGTACTTC.

CDR3 DNA sequence: TGTGCCAGCAGTCATCGACAGGGGCAAGGGGATGAGCAGTTCTTC. Its protein product is CASSHRQGQGDEQFF. The chain combines TRBV28 with TRBJ2-1; 8 bases agree with TRBD1. In germline, CDR1 is MDHEN, CDR2 SYDVKM. V was pared by 5 bases and J by 8 bases, with 11 bases of the junction left unmatched. The CDR3 consists of 15 residues. The whole variable domain, remainder taken from reference TRBV28 and TRBJ2-1, is DVKVTQSSRYLVKRTGEKVFLECVQDMDHENMFWYRQDPGLGLRLIYFSYDVKMKEKGDIPEGYSVSREKKERFSLILESASTNQTSMYLCASSHRQGQGDEQFFGPGTRLTVL.

The chain couples TRBV5-1 to TRBJ2-3; 14 positions agree with TRBD2. CDR3 length: 16 amino acids. Trimming removed 4 bases from V and 4 bases from J; junction bases left unmatched: 5. Germline V gene lookup returns CDR1 SGHRS and CDR2 YFSETQ. The CDR3 protein is CASSHGTSGGPDTQYF. CDR3 in DNA: TGCGCCAGCAGCCACGGGACTAGCGGGGGCCCAGATACGCAGTATTTT.